This T cell receptor (beta chain) emerged from a study of read filtering for tumor transcriptome and immune sequencing (dated by TCRdb to 2018 to 2021). About the study as a whole: The cohort consisted of approximately 17 male and under 15 female patients, with a mean age of about 70 years and an age range of roughly 45 to 85. Under revised international staging, roughly eight patients fell into R-ISS I, approximately 15 into R-ISS II and more than five into R-ISS III. After DNase treatment, whole-transcriptome libraries were prepared using the TruSeq RNA Access Library Prep Kit. Per sample, about 4.05 to 11 million TCR-region mapped reads were obtained with IR-seq, compared with only roughly 85 to 1,300 with RNA-seq. Using the same bone marrow samples, the study ran both targeted immune repertoire sequencing and bulk whole-transcriptome sequencing and then compared the TCR repertoires from each method. One of the main goals was to work out a read-filtering strategy for immune repertoire data, in particular whether clonotypes backed by only a single read should be removed.

Study-wide findings and limitations: Single-read clonotypes made up 80% to 85% of clonotypes but about 3.2% of total reads in IR-seq, and around 73% of clonotypes and approximately 45% of reads in RNA-seq. When single-read clonotypes were removed, the proportions of shared clonotypes in IR-seq and RNA-seq correlated more strongly. Clonotypes were captured by IR-seq at much higher depth and more reliably than by RNA-seq, and smaller IR-seq throughput was sufficient for identification of most shared clonotypes. The sorted CD138-negative fraction was composed of a mixed bone marrow immune population rather than of purified T cells.

There are many counts of this clonotype. Its antigen remains unidentified. Base qualities are missing; no much larger clone stands one base away. TCR libraries were built from roughly 400 ng RNA with the Immunoverse kit, using molecular barcoded adaptors covering alpha/delta and beta/gamma chains. TCR library preparation used the same RNA that went into transcriptome sequencing. An Illumina HiSeq 4000 with 2 x 150 cycles was used to sequence the TCR libraries. Per the original workflow: MiXCR aligned TCR reads to human V, D, J and C references and assembled the aligned reads into CDR3 clonotypes, with quality filtering and error correction included. The tcR package in R was used to analyze clonotype counts and gene usage diversity. For inspection of raw mapping reads, RNA-seq reads were mapped by STAR aligner version 2.5.3a onto GRCh37 of the human genome. To test how sequencing depth affected the clonotypes detected, IR-seq fastq files were randomly downsampled with Seqtk 1.3. TCRdb reprocessed the public reads (quality trimming at Q25 with fastp, clone calling with MiXCR) and kept in-frame beta chains. Here each entry gathers all rows of one CDR3 protein and keeps the most common genes and DNA. TCRdb's processing, not the authors', yielded these V and J calls. The sample data list roughly 93,000 distinct CDR3 sequences, and roughly 21% of these were observed just once. 9.5% to 12% of the sample is taken by the ten largest.

Every patient had bone marrow sampled at the time of active disease. Ficoll-Hypaque density gradient centrifugation was used to isolate bone marrow mononuclear cells. To remove myeloma plasma cells, the cells were labeled with CD138 magnetic microbeads on a MACS separator, and CD138-negative cells were then collected by negative selection. Flow cytometry with CD138 antibodies on an Attune NxT was used to check how pure the isolated cells were. TRIzol reagent was used to extract total RNA, and a NanoDrop spectrophotometer was used to quantify the extracted RNA. Paired RNA-seq and IR-seq were performed on each patient's CD138-negative bone marrow sample. According to the germline V gene (reference sequence), CDR1 reads LNHDA and CDR2 reads SQIVND. V and J are trimmed by 5 bases and 6 bases, and the gene matches miss 10 bases of the junction. Including cysteine and phenylalanine, the CDR3 has 15 amino acids. The read is trimmed to its CDR3 DNA, 45 bases read in frame from base 1.

This sequence was found in a donor aged 40 or older with multiple myeloma. The chain links TRBV19 with TRBJ2-1, with 7 central nucleotides matching TRBD1. Source material: a population of CD138-negative cells sorted from bone marrow. This specimen's cell subset or site label, per the study, means: bone marrow mononuclear cells depleted of CD138+ plasma/myeloma cells by negative magnetic selection. The sequenced DNA: TGTGCCAGTAGTTACCGGGACAGCGACGGCAATGAGCAGTTCTTC. Its product reads: CASSYRDSDGNEQFF.